This entry concerns a single TCR beta chain. Its antigen remains unknown. TCRdb re-analysed the 5' RACE reads in MiXCR, keeping a single row per CDR3 protein. The table lists fewer than 350,000 distinct CDR3 sequences, approximately 8.4% of them singletons, with less than 25% in the top ten. The entry originates in a study of T-cell memory formation after mild COVID-19. Study findings and constraints: Clonal second-wave expansions that peaked on day 37 had unconfirmed SARS-CoV-2 specificity.

V lost 0 bases, J lost 7 bases, and 8 bases stayed unmatched. The CDR3 is 15 residues long. CDR1 is DFQATT, CDR2 SNEGSKA, per germline (reference sequence). V is TRBV20-1 and J is TRBJ1-4, with 7 positions matching TRBD1. The sequence came from a man aged 18 to 30 who had mild COVID-19 (a few samples of this study predate the infection). Cell type and time point are not known. The sequenced material came from PBMCs or a T cell subset sorted from them (not recorded which). This CDR3 is CSARDPRQGGEKLFF. The CDR3, as DNA: TGCAGTGCTAGAGATCCTCGACAGGGAGGTGAAAAACTGTTTTTT.